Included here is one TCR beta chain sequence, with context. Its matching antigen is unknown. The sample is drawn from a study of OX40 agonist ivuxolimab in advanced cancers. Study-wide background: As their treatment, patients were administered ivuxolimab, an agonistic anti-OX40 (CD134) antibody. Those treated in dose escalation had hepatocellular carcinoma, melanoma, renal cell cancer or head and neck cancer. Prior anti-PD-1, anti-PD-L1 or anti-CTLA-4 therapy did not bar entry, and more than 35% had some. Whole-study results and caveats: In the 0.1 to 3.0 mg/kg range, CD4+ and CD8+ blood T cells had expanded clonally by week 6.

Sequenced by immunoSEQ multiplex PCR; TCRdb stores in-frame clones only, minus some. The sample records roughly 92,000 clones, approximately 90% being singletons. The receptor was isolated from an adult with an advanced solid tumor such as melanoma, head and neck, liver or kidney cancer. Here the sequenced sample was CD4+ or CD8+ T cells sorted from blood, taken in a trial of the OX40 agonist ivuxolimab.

CDR3 sequence reads: CATGGLAGSYEQYF. The CDR3 nucleotides read TGTGCCACGGGGGGATTAGCGGGGTCGTACGAGCAGTACTTC. The chain uses TRBV2 and TRBJ2-7; 8 nucleotides agree with TRBD2. The CDR3 extends over 14 amino acids. The V and J ends lost 10 bases and 4 bases, in that order; junction bases with no gene match: 12. Germline loops: CDR1 SNHLY, CDR2 FYNNEI.